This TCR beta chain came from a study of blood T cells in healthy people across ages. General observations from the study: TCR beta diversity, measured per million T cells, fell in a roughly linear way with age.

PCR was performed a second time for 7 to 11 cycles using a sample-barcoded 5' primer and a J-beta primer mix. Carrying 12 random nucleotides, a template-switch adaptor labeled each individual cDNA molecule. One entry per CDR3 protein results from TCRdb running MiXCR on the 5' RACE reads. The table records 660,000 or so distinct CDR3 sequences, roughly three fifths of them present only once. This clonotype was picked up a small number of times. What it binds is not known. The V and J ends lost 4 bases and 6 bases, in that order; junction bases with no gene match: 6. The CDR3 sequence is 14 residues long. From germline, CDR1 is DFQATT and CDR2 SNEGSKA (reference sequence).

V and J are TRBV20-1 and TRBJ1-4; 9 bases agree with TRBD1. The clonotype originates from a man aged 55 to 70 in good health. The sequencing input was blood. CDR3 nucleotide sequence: TGCAGTGCTATACCGGGACAGGGCGATGAAAAACTGTTTTTT. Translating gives CSAIPGQGDEKLFF.